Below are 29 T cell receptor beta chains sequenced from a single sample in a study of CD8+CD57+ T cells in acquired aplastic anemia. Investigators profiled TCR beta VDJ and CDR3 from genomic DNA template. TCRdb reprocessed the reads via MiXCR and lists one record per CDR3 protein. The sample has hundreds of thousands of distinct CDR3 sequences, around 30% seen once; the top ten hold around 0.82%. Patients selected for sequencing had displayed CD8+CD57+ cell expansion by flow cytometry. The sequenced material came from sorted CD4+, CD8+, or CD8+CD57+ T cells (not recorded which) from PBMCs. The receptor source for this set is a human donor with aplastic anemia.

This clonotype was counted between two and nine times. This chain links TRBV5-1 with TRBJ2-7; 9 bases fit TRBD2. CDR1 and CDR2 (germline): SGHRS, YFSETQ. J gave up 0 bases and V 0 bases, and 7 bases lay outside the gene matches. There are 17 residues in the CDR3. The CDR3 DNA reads TGCGCCAGCAGCTTGGCAAAGACTAGCGGACCCTCCTACGAGCAGTACTTC. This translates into CASSLAKTSGPSYEQYF.

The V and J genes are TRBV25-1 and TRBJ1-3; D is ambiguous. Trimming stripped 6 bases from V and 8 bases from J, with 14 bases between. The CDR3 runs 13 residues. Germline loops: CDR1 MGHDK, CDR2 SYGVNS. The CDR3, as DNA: TGTGCCAGCAGAGGCTCCGAGAGGGACACCATATATTTT. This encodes CASRGSERDTIYF.

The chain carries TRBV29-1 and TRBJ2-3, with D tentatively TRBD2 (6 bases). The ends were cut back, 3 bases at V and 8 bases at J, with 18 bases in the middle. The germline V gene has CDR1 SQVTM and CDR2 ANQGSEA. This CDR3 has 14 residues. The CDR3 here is CSVESLARPFTQYF. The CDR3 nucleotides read TGCAGCGTTGAGTCCCTAGCGCGCCCGTTTACGCAGTATTTT.

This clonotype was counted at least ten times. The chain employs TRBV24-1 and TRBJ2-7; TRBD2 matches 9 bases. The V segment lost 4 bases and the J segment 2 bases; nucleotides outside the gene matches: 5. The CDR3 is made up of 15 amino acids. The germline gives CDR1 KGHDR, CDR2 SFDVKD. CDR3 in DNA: TGTGCCACCAGTGACCCAATAGCGGGGGCCTACGAGCAGTACTTC. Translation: CATSDPIAGAYEQYF.

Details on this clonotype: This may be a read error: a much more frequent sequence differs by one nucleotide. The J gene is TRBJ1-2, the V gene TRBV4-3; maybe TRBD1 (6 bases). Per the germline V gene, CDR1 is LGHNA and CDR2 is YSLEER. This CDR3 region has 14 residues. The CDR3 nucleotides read TGCGCCAGCAGCCAAGATCGGGGGGCGACCGGCTGCACCTTC. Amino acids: CASSQDRGATGCTF.

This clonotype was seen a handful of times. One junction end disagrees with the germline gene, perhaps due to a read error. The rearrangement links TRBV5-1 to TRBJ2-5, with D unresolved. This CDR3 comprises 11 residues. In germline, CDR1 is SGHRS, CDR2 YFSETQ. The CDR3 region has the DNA TGCGCCAGCAGATTGGAAGAGACCCAGTACTTC. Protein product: CASRLEETQYF. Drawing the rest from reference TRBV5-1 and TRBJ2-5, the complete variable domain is KAGVTQTPRYLIKTRGQQVTLSCSPISGHRSVSWYQQTPGQGLQFLFEYFSETQRNKGNFPGRFSGRQFSNSRSEMNVSTLELGDSALYLCASRLEETQYFGPGTRLLVL.

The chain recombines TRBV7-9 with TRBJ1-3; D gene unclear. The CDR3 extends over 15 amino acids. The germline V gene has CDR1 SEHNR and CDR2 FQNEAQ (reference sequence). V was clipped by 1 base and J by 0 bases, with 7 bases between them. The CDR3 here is CASSLVLGSGNTIYF. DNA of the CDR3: TGTGCCAGCAGCTTAGTCTTAGGCTCTGGAAACACCATATATTTT.

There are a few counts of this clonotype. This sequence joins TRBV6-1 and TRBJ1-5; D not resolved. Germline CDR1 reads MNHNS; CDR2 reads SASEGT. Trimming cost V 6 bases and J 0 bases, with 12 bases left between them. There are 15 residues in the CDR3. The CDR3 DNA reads TGTGCCAGCAGAGCGAGGGCTTATAGCAATCAGCCCCAGCATTTT. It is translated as CASRARAYSNQPQHF.

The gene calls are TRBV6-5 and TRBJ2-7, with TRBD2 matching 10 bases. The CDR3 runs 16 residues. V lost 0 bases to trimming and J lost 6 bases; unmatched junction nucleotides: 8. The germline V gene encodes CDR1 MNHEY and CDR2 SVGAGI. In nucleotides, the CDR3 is TGTGCCAGCAGTTACTCGTCCCTAGCGGGAGAATCCGAGCAGTACTTC. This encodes CASSYSSLAGESEQYF.

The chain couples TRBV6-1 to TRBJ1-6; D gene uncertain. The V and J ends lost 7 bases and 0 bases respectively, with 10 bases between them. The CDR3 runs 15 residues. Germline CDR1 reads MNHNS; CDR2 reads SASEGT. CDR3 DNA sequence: TGTGCCAGCACCACCCGGAGCTCCTATAATTCACCCCTCCACTTT. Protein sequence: CASTTRSSYNSPLHF.

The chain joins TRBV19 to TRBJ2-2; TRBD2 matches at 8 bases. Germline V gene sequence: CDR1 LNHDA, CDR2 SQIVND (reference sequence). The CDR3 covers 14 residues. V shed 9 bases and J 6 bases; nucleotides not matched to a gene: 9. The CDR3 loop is CASSPGGVSGELFF. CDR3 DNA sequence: TGTGCCAGCTCCCCCGGGGGGGTCTCCGGGGAGCTGTTTTTT.

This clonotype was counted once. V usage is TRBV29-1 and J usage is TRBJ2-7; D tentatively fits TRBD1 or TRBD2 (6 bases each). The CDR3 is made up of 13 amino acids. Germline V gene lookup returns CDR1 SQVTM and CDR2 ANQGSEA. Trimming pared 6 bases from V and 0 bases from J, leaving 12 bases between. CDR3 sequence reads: CSVGGHTSYEQYF. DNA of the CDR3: TGCAGCGTCGGGGGACACACCTCCTACGAGCAGTACTTC.

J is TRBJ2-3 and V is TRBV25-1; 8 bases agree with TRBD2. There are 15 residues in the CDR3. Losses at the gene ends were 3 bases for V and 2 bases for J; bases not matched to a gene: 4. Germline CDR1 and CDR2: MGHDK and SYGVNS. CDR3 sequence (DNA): TGTGCCAGCAGTGAGTCAGCGGGAGTCACAGATACGCAGTATTTT. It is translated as CASSESAGVTDTQYF.

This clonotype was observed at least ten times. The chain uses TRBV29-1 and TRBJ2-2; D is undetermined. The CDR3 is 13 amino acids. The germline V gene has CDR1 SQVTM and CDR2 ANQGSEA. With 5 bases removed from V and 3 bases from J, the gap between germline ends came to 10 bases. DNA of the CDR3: TGCAGCGTTCTCACCATGGACACCGGGGAGCTGTTTTTT. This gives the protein CSVLTMDTGELFF.

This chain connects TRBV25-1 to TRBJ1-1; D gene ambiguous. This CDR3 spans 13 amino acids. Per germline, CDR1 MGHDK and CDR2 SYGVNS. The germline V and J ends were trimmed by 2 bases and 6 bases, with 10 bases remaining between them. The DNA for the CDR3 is TGTGCCAGCAGTGAAGGGTCAGGCTCTGAAGCTTTCTTT. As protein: CASSEGSGSEAFF.

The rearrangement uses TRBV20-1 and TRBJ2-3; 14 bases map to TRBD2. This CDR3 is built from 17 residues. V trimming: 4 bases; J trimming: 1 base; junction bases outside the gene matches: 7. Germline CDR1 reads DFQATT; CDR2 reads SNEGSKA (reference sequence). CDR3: CSATRLAGGPGTDTQYF. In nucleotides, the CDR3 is TGCAGTGCTACCCGACTAGCGGGGGGGCCGGGCACAGATACGCAGTATTTT.

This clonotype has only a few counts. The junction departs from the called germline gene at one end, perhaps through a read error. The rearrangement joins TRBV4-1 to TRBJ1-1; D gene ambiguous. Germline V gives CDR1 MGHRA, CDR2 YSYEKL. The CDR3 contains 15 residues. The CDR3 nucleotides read TGCGCCAGCAGCCAAGATTGGCCAGTCGTCACTGGAGCTTTCTTT. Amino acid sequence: CASSQDWPVVTGAFF.

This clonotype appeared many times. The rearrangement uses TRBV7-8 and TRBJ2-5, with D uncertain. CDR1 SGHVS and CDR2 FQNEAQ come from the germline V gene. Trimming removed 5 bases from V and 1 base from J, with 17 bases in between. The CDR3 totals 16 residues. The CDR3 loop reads CASSTRVRAVQETQYF. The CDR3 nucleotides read TGTGCCAGCAGCACCCGAGTCCGGGCGGTCCAAGAGACCCAGTACTTC. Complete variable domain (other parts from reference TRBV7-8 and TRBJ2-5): GAGVSQSPRYKVAKRGQDVALRCDPISGHVSLFWYQQALGQGPEFLTYFQNEAQLDKSGLPSDRFFAERPEGSVSTLKIQRTQQEDSAVYLCASSTRVRAVQETQYFGPGTRLLVL.

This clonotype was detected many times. The CDR3 region has the DNA TGTGCCAGCAGGAGGGACATGTATGCTTTCTTT. Translation gives CASRRDMYAFF. The V gene is TRBV12-3 or TRBV12-4, the J gene TRBJ1-1; TRBD1 might be the D (6 bases). V was pared by 6 bases and J by 11 bases, with 13 bases between. This CDR3 is 11 amino acids long.

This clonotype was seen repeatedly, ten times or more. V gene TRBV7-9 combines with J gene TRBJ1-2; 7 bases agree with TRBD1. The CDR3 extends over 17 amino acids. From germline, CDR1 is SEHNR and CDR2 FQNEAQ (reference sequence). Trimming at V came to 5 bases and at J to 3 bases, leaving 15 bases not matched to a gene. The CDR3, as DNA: TGTGCCAGCAGCGGAGGGGGCGACATACCTGAGGACTATGGCTACACCTTC. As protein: CASSGGGDIPEDYGYTF.

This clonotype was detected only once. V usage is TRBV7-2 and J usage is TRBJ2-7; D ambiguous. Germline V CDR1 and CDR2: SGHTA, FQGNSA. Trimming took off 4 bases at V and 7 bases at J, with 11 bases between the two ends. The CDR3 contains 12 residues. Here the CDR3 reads CASSYARREQYF. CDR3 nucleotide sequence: TGTGCCAGCAGCTACGCTAGGAGAGAGCAGTACTTC.

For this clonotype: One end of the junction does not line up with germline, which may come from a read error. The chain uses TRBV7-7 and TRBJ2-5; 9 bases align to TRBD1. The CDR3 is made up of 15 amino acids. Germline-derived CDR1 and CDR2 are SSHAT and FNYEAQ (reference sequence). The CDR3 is CASSLLQGAPETQYF. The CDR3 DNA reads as TGTGCTAGCAGCTTATTACAGGGGGCGCCTGAGACCCAGTACTTC.

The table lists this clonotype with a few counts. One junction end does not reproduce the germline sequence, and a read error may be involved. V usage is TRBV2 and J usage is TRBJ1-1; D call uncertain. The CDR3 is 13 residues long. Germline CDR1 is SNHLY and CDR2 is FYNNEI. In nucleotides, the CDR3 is TGTGCCAGCACTGAAACCGGGAGCACTGAAGCTTTCTTT. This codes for CASTETGSTEAFF. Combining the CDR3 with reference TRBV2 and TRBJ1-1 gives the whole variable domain EPEVTQTPSHQVTQMGQEVILRCVPISNHLYFYWYRQILGQKVEFLVSFYNNEISEKSEIFDDQFSVERPDGSNFTLKIRSTKLEDSAMYFCASTETGSTEAFFGQGTRLTVV.

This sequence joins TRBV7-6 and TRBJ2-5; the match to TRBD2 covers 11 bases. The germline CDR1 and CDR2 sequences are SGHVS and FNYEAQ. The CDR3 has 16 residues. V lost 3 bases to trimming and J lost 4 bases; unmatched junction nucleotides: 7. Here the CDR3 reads CASSLSIGTSGETQYF. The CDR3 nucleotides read TGTGCCAGCAGCTTGTCTATCGGGACTAGCGGAGAGACCCAGTACTTC.

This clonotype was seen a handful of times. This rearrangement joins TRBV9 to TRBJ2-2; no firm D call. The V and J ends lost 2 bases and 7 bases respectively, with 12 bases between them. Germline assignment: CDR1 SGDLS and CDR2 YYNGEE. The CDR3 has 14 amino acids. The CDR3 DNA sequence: TGTGCCAGCAGCGTGGGCGCGCTGATCGGGGAGCTGTTTTTT. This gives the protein CASSVGALIGELFF.

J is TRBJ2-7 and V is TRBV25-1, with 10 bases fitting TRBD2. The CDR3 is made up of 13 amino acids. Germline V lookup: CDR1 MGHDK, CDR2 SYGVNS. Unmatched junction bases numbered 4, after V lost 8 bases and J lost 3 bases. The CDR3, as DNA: TGTGCCAGCGGACGGACTAGCGGCTACGAGCAGTACTTC. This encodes CASGRTSGYEQYF.

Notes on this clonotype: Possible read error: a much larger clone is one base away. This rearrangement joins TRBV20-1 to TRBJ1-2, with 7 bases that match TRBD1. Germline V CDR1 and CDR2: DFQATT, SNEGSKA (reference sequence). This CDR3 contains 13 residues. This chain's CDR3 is CSARVQGQDGYSF. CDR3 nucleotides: TGCAGTGCTAGAGTACAGGGGCAGGATGGCTACTCCTTC.

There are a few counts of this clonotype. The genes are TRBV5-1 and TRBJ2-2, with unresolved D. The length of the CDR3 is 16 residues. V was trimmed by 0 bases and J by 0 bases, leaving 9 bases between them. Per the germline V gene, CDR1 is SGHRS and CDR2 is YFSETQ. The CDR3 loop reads CASSLGVTANTGELFF. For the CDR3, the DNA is TGCGCCAGCAGCTTGGGGGTTACTGCGAACACCGGGGAGCTGTTTTTT.

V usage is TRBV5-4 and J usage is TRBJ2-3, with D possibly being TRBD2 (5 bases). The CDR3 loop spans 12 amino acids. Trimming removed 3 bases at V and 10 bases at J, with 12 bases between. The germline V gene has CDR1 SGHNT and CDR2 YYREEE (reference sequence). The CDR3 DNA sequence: TGTGCCAGCAGCTCTAGCAGGTTGGCGCAGTATTTT. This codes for CASSSSRLAQYF.